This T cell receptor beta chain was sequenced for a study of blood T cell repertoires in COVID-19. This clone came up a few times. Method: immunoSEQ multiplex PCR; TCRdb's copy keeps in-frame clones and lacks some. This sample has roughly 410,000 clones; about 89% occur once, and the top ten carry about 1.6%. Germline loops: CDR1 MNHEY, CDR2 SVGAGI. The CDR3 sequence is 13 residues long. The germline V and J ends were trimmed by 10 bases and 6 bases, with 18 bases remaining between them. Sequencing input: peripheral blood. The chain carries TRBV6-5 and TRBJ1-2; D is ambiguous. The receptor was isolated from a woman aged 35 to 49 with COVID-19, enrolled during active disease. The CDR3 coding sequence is TGTGCCACCGCCCGTGGGAGGTGGGATGGCTACACCTTC. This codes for CATARGRWDGYTF.